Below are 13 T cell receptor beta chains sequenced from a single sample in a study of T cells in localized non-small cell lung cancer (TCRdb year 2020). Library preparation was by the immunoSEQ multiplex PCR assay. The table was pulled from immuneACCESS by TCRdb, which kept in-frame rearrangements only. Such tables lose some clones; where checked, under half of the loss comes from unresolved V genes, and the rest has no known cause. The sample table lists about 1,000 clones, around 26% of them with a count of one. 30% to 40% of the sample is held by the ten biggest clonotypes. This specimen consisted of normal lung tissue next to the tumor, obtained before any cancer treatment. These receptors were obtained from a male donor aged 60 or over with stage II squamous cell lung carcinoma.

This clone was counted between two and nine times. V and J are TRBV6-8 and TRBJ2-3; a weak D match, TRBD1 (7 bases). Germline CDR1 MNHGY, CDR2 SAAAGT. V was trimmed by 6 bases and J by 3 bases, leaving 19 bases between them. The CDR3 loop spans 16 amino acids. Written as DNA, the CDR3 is TGTGCCAGCAGGGCCCGACAGGGAGGCGTTACAGATACGCAGTATTTT. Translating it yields CASRARQGGVTDTQYF.

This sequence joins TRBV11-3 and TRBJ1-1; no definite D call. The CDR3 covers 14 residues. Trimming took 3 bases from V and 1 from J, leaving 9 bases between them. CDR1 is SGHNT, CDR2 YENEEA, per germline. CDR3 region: CASSFQVKNTEAFF. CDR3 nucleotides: TGTGCCAGCAGCTTTCAGGTTAAGAACACTGAAGCTTTCTTT. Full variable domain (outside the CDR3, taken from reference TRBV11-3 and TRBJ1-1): EAGVVQSPRYKIIEKKQPVAFWCNPISGHNTLYWYLQNLGQGPELLIRYENEEAVDDSQLPKDRFSAERLKGVDSTLKIQPAELGDSAVYLCASSFQVKNTEAFFGQGTRLTVV.

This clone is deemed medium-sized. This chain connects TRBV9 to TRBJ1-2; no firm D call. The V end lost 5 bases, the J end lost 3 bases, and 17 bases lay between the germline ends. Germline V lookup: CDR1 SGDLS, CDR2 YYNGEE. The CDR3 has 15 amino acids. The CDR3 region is CASSGWVDQDYGYTF. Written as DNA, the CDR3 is TGTGCCAGCAGTGGATGGGTGGATCAGGACTATGGCTACACCTTC.

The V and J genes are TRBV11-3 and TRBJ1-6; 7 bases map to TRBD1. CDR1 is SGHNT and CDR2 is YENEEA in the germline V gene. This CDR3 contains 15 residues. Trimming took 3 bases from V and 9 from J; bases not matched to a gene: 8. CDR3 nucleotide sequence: TGTGCCAGCAGCTTGGCCGGGACAGTGGTTTCACCCCTCCACTTT. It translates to CASSLAGTVVSPLHF.

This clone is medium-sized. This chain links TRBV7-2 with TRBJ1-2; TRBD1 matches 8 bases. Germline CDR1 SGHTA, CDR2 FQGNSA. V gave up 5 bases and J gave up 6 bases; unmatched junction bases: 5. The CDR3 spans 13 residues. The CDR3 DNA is TGTGCCAGCAGCGTGGACAGGGTGGATGGCTACACCTTC. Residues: CASSVDRVDGYTF.

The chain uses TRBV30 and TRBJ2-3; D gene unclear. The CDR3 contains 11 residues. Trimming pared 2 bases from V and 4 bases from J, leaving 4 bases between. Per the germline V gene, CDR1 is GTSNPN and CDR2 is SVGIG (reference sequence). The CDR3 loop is CAWSPADTQYF. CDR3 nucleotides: TGTGCCTGGAGTCCAGCAGATACGCAGTATTTT.

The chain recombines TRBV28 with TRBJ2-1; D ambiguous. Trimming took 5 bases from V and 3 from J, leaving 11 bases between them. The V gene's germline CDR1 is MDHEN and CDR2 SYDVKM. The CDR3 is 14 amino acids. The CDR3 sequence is CASSPASLYNEQFF. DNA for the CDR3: TGTGCCAGCAGTCCAGCCTCCCTCTACAATGAGCAGTTCTTC. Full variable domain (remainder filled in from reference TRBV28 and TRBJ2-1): DVKVTQSSRYLVKRTGEKVFLECVQDMDHENMFWYRQDPGLGLRLIYFSYDVKMKEKGDIPEGYSVSREKKERFSLILESASTNQTSMYLCASSPASLYNEQFFGPGTRLTVL.

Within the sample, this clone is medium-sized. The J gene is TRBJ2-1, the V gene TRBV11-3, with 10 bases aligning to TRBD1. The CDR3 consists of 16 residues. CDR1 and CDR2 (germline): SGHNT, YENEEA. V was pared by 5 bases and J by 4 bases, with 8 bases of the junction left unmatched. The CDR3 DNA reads TGTGCCAGCAGCCCCTGGGGGACAGGGGATTACAATGAGCAGTTCTTC. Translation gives CASSPWGTGDYNEQFF.

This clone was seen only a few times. The CDR3 DNA sequence: TGTGCCAGCAGTTACGGCATCAATCAGCCCCAGCATTTT. Translation: CASSYGINQPQHF. V usage is TRBV6-8 and J usage is TRBJ1-5, with no clear D. Germline lookup yields CDR1 MNHGY and CDR2 SAAAGT. V lost 2 bases, J lost 3 bases, and 5 bases lay in between. The CDR3 covers 13 residues.

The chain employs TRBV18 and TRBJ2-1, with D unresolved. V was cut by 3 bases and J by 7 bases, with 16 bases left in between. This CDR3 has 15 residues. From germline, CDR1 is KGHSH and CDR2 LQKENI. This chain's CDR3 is CASSPSPDRVNEQFF. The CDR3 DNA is TGTGCCAGCTCACCTTCCCCGGACCGTGTGAATGAGCAGTTCTTC.

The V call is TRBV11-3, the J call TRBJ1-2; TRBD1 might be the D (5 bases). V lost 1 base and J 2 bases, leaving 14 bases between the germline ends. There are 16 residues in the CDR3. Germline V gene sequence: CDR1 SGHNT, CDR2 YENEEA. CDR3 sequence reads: CASSLGRGRGNYGYTF. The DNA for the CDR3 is TGTGCCAGCAGCTTAGGCCGGGGCCGCGGAAACTATGGCTACACCTTC. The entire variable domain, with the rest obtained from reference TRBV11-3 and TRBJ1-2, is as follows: EAGVVQSPRYKIIEKKQPVAFWCNPISGHNTLYWYLQNLGQGPELLIRYENEEAVDDSQLPKDRFSAERLKGVDSTLKIQPAELGDSAVYLCASSLGRGRGNYGYTFGSGTRLTVV.

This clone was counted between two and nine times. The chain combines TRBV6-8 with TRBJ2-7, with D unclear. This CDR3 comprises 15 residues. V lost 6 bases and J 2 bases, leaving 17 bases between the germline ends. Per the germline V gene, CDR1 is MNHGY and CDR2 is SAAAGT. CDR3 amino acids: CASRSTSGVAYEQYF. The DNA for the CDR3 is TGTGCCAGCAGGTCCACAAGTGGGGTAGCCTACGAGCAGTACTTC.

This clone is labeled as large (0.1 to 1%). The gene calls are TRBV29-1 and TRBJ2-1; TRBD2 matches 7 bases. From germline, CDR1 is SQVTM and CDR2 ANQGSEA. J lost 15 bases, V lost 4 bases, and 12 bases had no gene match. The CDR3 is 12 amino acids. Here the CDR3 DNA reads TGCAGCGTTGGAACCCCTAGCGGCCTCAGGTTCTTC. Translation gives CSVGTPSGLRFF.